This T cell receptor (beta chain) stems from a study of vaccination and CD4 T cells after COVID-19. With the Oncomine TCR Beta short-read assay, DNA from cultured CD4+ T cells was sequenced. TCRdb re-called the PCR reads with MiXCR, one entry per CDR3 protein. The sample records approximately 11,000 distinct CDR3 sequences, roughly 26% being singletons. Treatment meaning: approximately 9-day PBMC culture with coronavirus spike peptide pools or control peptides (ViraFEST assay). Once peptide pools had expanded antigen-specific T cells, ViraFEST sequenced TCRs. This clonotype was seen more than once but under ten times. Its antigen is undetermined. The V segment lost 5 bases and the J segment 2 bases; nucleotides outside the gene matches: 8. CDR3 length equals 16 residues. The germline V gene encodes CDR1 MNHEY and CDR2 SVGAGI.

The sample taken for sequencing was cultured CD4+ T cells from blood. The receptor was isolated from a human donor with COVID-19. The rearrangement uses TRBV6-5 and TRBJ1-3, with 8 bases matching TRBD1. CDR3 in DNA: TGTGCCAGCAGTCGCTCGACAGGGGCGACTGGAAACACCATATATTTT. It specifies CASSRSTGATGNTIYF.